The 7 T cell receptor beta chains in this list originate from one sample, sequenced in a study of blood T cell repertoires in COVID-19. Assay: immunoSEQ multiplex PCR; the TCRdb copy retains only in-frame clones and omits some. The sample shows a few hundred thousand clones, roughly nine tenths of them seen only once. The source material was PBMCs or T cells enriched from blood (not recorded which). The receptors here all came from a woman between 18 and 29 years old who had recovered from COVID-19.

The CDR3 sequence: CASNKDRGNSPLHF. The CDR3, as DNA: TGTGCCAGCAACAAGGACAGGGGAAATTCACCCCTCCACTTT. J is TRBJ1-6 and V is TRBV2, with TRBD1 matching over 9 bases. Trimming cost V 7 bases and J 7 bases; bases outside gene matches: 5. CDR1 is SNHLY and CDR2 is FYNNEI in the germline V gene. This CDR3 contains 14 residues.

This clone was recorded once. The chain recombines TRBV28 with TRBJ1-2; D might be TRBD1 (6 bases). Trimming removed 3 bases from V and 7 bases from J, with 9 bases in between. The CDR3 runs 12 residues. Germline CDR1 and CDR2: MDHEN and SYDVKM. This chain's CDR3 is CASSFRGGGYTF. CDR3 DNA sequence: TGTGCCAGCAGTTTCCGAGGGGGTGGCTACACCTTC.

This chain links TRBV7-9 with TRBJ2-5, with unresolved D. Looked up from germline, CDR1 is SEHNR and CDR2 is FQNEAQ (reference sequence). This CDR3 contains 17 residues. V lost 1 base and J lost 0, with 15 bases in between. CDR3 in amino acids: CASSLDEHLIYQETQYF. The CDR3 DNA reads as TGTGCCAGCAGCTTAGACGAGCACCTTATCTACCAAGAGACCCAGTACTTC.

The chain joins TRBV6-5 to TRBJ1-5; maybe TRBD1 (5 bases). Deletions cut 2 bases from V and 5 bases from J, with 10 bases between. The CDR3 runs to 14 residues. CDR1 and CDR2 from the germline V gene are MNHEY and SVGAGI. CDR3 region: CASSYDRSDQPQHF. The CDR3 nucleotides read TGTGCCAGCAGTTACGACAGATCGGATCAGCCCCAGCATTTT.

CDR3 DNA: TGTGCCAGTAAGGGGACAGGGCTTCACGAGCAGTACTTC. This gives the protein CASKGTGLHEQYF. The chain links TRBV19 to TRBJ2-7, with 9 bases that match TRBD1. The CDR3 is 13 residues long. Germline V gene lookup returns CDR1 LNHDA and CDR2 SQIVND (reference sequence). Losses at the gene ends were 7 bases for V and 5 bases for J; bases not matched to a gene: 6. The full variable domain, completed using reference TRBV19 and TRBJ2-7, is DGGITQSPKYLFRKEGQNVTLSCEQNLNHDAMYWYRQDPGQGLRLIYYSQIVNDFQKGDIAEGYSVSREKKESFPLTVTSAQKNPTAFYLCASKGTGLHEQYFGPGTRLTVT.

The rearrangement uses TRBV3-1 (or the pseudogene TRBV3-2) and TRBJ2-3; 10 nucleotides agree with TRBD2. The CDR3 spans 17 residues. V dropped 4 bases and J dropped 6; count of bases not matched to a gene: 13. Germline values: CDR1 LGHDT, CDR2 YNNKEL (reference sequence). The CDR3 spells CASSLGPAGGLPDTQYF. In nucleotides, the CDR3 is TGTGCCAGCAGCCTAGGCCCAGCGGGGGGGCTCCCCGATACGCAGTATTTT.

The chain is built from TRBV19 and TRBJ1-5; D perhaps matches TRBD1 (5 bases). Germline values: CDR1 LNHDA, CDR2 SQIVND (reference sequence). V dropped 10 bases and J dropped 2 bases, with 12 bases sitting between them. The CDR3 contains 13 residues. The DNA for the CDR3 is TGTGCCACTTCCAGGGATGGCAATCAGCCCCAGCATTTT. Amino acids: CATSRDGNQPQHF.